This T cell receptor (beta chain) emerged from a study of control samples from healthy donors and cancer patients. Germline lookup yields CDR1 ENHRY and CDR2 SYGVKD. V shed 10 bases and J 4 bases; nucleotides not matched to a gene: 3. CDR3 length equals 12 residues. This clone was counted only a few times. Libraries were prepared by immunoSEQ multiplex PCR; TCRdb keeps only in-frame clonotypes and omits some of them. This table holds 120,000 or so clones, 75% to 95% found once. Source material: blood. The chain links TRBV10-3 to TRBJ1-5, with TRBD1 matching 8 bases. The origin of this receptor is a man aged 18 to 29 in good health. The CDR3 nucleotides read TGTGCCACGGGACAGGTAAATCAGCCCCAGCATTTT. Its translation: CATGQVNQPQHF.